Below are 7 T cell receptor beta chains sequenced from a single sample in a study of cytomegalovirus exposure and HLA in healthy donors. The PCR ran on 60 Vbeta and 13 Jbeta primers. TCRdb's copy holds only in-frame clones and misses some; the assay was immunoSEQ multiplex PCR. The sample has 110,000 or so clones; about 76% are singletons. The sequencing sample was made of PBMCs. All receptors come from a young woman in good health and CMV-seronegative.

The rearrangement joins TRBV6-1 to TRBJ1-1, with D hard to call. CDR3 length: 11 amino acids. Germline V CDR1 and CDR2: MNHNS, SASEGT. V dropped 4 bases and J dropped 6 bases, with 6 bases sitting between them. This CDR3 reads CASSGNSEAFF. The CDR3 DNA reads TGTGCCAGCAGTGGTAACTCTGAAGCTTTCTTT.

The V gene is TRBV18, the J gene TRBJ1-1; the D is unclear. The V gene's germline CDR1 is KGHSH and CDR2 LQKENI. The CDR3 contains 13 residues. V lost 2 bases and J lost 0, with 4 bases in between. The CDR3, as DNA: TGTGCCAGCTCACCAGACATGAACACTGAAGCTTTCTTT. As protein: CASSPDMNTEAFF.

In its sample, this clone was seen once. The chain couples TRBV5-6 to TRBJ1-2; D gene uncertain. V gave up 4 bases and J gave up 6 bases, with 19 bases separating them. CDR1 and CDR2 (germline): SGHDT, YYEEEE. The length of the CDR3 is 15 residues. The CDR3: CASSGSVGPPHGYTF. The DNA for the CDR3 is TGTGCCAGCAGCGGTTCGGTGGGCCCGCCTCATGGCTACACCTTC. Variable domain in full (rest from reference TRBV5-6 and TRBJ1-2): DAGVTQSPTHLIKTRGQQVTLRCSPKSGHDTVSWYQQALGQGPQFIFQYYEEEERQRGNFPDRFSGHQFPNYSSELNVNALLLGDSALYLCASSGSVGPPHGYTFGSGTRLTVV.

The V gene is TRBV14, the J gene TRBJ1-1; possibly TRBD1 for D (5 bases). The ends were cut back, 4 bases at V and 1 base at J, with 7 bases in the middle. Germline assignment: CDR1 SGHDN and CDR2 FVKESK. The CDR3 is made up of 13 amino acids. In DNA form, the CDR3 reads TGTGCCAGCAGCCGAGACAGGAACACTGAAGCTTTCTTT. It yields the protein CASSRDRNTEAFF. The entire variable domain, with the rest obtained from reference TRBV14 and TRBJ1-1, is as follows: EAGVTQFPSHSVIEKGQTVTLRCDPISGHDNLYWYRRVMGKEIKFLLHFVKESKQDESGMPNNRFLAERTGGTYSTLKVQPAELEDSGVYFCASSRDRNTEAFFGQGTRLTVV.

The V gene is TRBV21-1, the J gene TRBJ2-1; the DNA was not used to check the table's D call, TRBD2. TRBV21-1 is designated a pseudogene. This CDR3 has 17 residues. In DNA, the CDR3 is TGTGCCAGCAGCGCAAAATTCCCCGGGACTAGCGGGACCGAGCAGTTCTTC. Translation: CASSAKFPGTSGTEQFF.

The gene calls are TRBV19 and TRBJ2-5, with 10 positions matching TRBD2. The junction had 9 bases not matched to a gene; V was cut back by 6 bases and J by 5 bases. CDR1 is LNHDA and CDR2 is SQIVND in the germline V gene (reference sequence). This CDR3 region has 15 residues. CDR3: CASSHISGRSETQYF. As DNA, the CDR3 is TGTGCCAGTAGCCATATTAGCGGGAGGAGTGAGACCCAGTACTTC.

The genes are TRBV28 and TRBJ1-5; a weak D match, TRBD1 (6 bases). This CDR3 has 15 residues. Trimming took off 5 bases at V and 1 base at J, with 12 bases between the two ends. Germline CDR1 is MDHEN and CDR2 is SYDVKM. The CDR3 DNA follows: TGTGCCAGCAGTGGGAACAGGGTCAGCAATCAGCCCCAGCATTTT. This encodes CASSGNRVSNQPQHF.